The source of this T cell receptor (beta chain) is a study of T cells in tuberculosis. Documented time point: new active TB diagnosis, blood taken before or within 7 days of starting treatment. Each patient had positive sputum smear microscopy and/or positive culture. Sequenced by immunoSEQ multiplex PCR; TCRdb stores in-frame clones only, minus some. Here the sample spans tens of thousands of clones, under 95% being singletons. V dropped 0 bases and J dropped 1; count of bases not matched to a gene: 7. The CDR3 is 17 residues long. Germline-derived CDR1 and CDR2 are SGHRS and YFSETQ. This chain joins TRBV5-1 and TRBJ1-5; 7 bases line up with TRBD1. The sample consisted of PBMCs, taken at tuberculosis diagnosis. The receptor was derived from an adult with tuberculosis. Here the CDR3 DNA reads TGCGCCAGCAGCTTGGGCGCAGGGGGAACAAGCAATCAGCCCCAGCATTTT. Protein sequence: CASSLGAGGTSNQPQHF.